This T cell receptor beta chain was documented in a study of response to subunit inactivated influenza vaccine (dated by TCRdb to the late 2010s). Notes on the research overall: Deep quantitative profiling of the T cell receptor repertoire was used in the study to follow responses to a trivalent subunit inactivated influenza vaccine. Paper-wide results and their limitations: The authors proposed that each seasonal influenza vaccination may bring in only a limited number of new T cells.

Concerning this clonotype: Its target antigen remains unknown. The record has no base qualities; no much larger clone is one base away.

Germline trimming: 4 bases from V, 7 bases from J; junction bases outside gene matches: 9. CDR1 and CDR2, per the germline V gene, are SQVTM and ANQGSEA. Reading from cysteine to phenylalanine, the CDR3 counts 14 amino acids. CDR3 DNA only is kept here, 42 bases in frame from base 1. Library method: RT-PCR. The sequencer listed for this sample is Illumina HiSeq 2500. TCRdb redid the processing of the public reads, applying fastp at Q25 and MiXCR, and retained in-frame beta chains. Every CDR3 protein is listed once, alongside the most common genes and DNA of its rows. The sample profile shows about 520,000 distinct CDR3 sequences; approximately 7.3% of them were found once. Approximately 14% of the sample belongs to the ten largest clones.

Material: PBMCs from blood, obtained around 2 years after vaccination. This sequence uses TRBV29-1 and TRBJ1-5, with 8 bases in between that match TRBD1. The source of this sequence is a man aged 45 to 70 who received an inactivated influenza vaccine. Donor details come from another sample of the same person, matched by shared clones. The DNA reads TGCAGCGTTGCCGCCGGGACAGGAGAACAGCCCCAGCATTTT. Its translation reads: CSVAAGTGEQPQHF.